The 2 T cell receptor beta chains presented below share a single source sample, sequenced in a study of T cells in Graves' hyperthyroidism and ophthalmopathy. The source material, RNA transcripts, was used to amplify TCR beta CDR3 regions. First-round RT-PCR with HTBI primers amplified the TCR CDR3 region. One entry per CDR3 protein, called by TCRdb with MiXCR from the multiplex PCR reads. Of over 250,000 distinct CDR3 sequences in the sample, 20% to 30% were seen once. The material sequenced was blood. These receptors all stem from a man between 35 and 55 years old with Graves' hyperthyroidism that later progressed to Graves' ophthalmopathy.

This clonotype was recorded only once. This sequence joins TRBV5-1 and TRBJ2-2; the match to TRBD2 covers 8 bases. With V trimmed by 5 bases and J by 7 bases, 13 bases remained unmatched. The length of the CDR3 is 16 residues. In germline, CDR1 is SGHRS, CDR2 YFSETQ. The CDR3: CASSNRTAGVNGELFF. The CDR3 DNA reads as TGCGCCAGCAGTAATCGGACAGCGGGAGTAAACGGGGAGCTGTTTTTT.

This clonotype was found many times. The V and J genes are TRBV20-1 and TRBJ2-7; 10 bases are a match to TRBD2. Germline assignment: CDR1 DFQATT and CDR2 SNEGSKA (reference sequence). V was clipped by 7 bases and J by 4 bases; unmatched bases: 4. The CDR3 totals 12 residues. Here the CDR3 reads CSVPSGSYEQYF. CDR3 nucleotide sequence: TGCAGTGTACCTAGCGGGAGTTACGAGCAGTACTTC.